One sample yielded the 20 T cell receptor beta chains listed below, sequenced in a study of shared clonotypes between healthy human individuals. Here immunoSEQ multiplex PCR was the method, and the copy in TCRdb shows in-frame clones only, minus some. Among under 600,000 clones listed, around 97% were seen once. Sequenced input: naive CD4+ T cells sorted from blood. Documented subset: CD45RA+ positively selected. The receptors come from a woman aged 25 to 45 in good health.

In this sample, this clone turned up once. V and J are TRBV19 and TRBJ1-2; the D gene is possibly TRBD1 (5 bases). The germline CDR1 and CDR2 sequences are LNHDA and SQIVND (reference sequence). This CDR3 has 14 amino acids. Trimming took 4 bases from V and 2 from J, leaving 11 bases between them. CDR3 sequence (DNA): TGTGCCAGTAGTACATATGGGGGAAACTATGGCTACACCTTC. Protein: CASSTYGGNYGYTF.

The J gene is TRBJ2-3, the V gene TRBV5-1, with 11 bases fitting TRBD2. CDR3 length: 18 amino acids. Germline V CDR1 and CDR2: SGHRS, YFSETQ. V was clipped by 4 bases and J by 2 bases; unmatched bases: 12. The CDR3 loop reads CASSAVAGGPSVTDTQYF. As DNA, the CDR3 is TGCGCCAGCAGCGCCGTAGCGGGAGGGCCCTCGGTCACAGATACGCAGTATTTT.

The rearrangement uses TRBV27 and TRBJ2-5; 7 bases align to TRBD1. CDR1 and CDR2 from the germline V gene are MNHEY and SMNVEV (reference sequence). Losses at the gene ends were 6 bases for V and 5 bases for J; bases not matched to a gene: 6. The CDR3 contains 13 residues. CDR3 nucleotide sequence: TGTGCCAGCAGAAGGGGGCTCTGGGAGACCCAGTACTTC. Translation gives CASRRGLWETQYF.

The rearrangement links TRBV13 to TRBJ2-7; D call uncertain. The germline gives CDR1 PRHDT, CDR2 FYEKMQ (reference sequence). V was trimmed by 2 bases and J by 6 bases, leaving 5 bases between them. This CDR3 comprises 11 residues. This CDR3 reads CASSLRGEQYF. CDR3 nucleotides: TGTGCCAGCAGCTTACGAGGCGAGCAGTACTTC. Drawing the rest from reference TRBV13 and TRBJ2-7, the complete variable domain is AAGVIQSPRHLIKEKRETATLKCYPIPRHDTVYWYQQGPGQDPQFLISFYEKMQSDKGSIPDRFSAQQFSDYHSELNMSSLELGDSALYFCASSLRGEQYFGPGTRLTVT.

The chain has TRBV28 and TRBJ2-7; 12 bases map to TRBD1. The CDR3 sequence is 15 residues long. Germline trimming cut 6 bases from V and 5 bases from J; bases unmatched to any gene: 8. The V gene's germline CDR1 is MDHEN and CDR2 SYDVKM. The CDR3 DNA follows: TGTGCCAGCAGAAGCCCGGGACAGGGGGCGGACGAGCAGTACTTC. Its protein is CASRSPGQGADEQYF.

The chain recombines TRBV19 with TRBJ2-7; unclear D gene. V was pared by 6 bases and J by 4 bases, with 16 bases between. CDR1 LNHDA and CDR2 SQIVND come from the germline V gene (reference sequence). The CDR3 is 14 amino acids. Here the CDR3 reads CASSSGSVLYEQYF. In nucleotides, the CDR3 is TGTGCCAGTAGCTCGGGCTCGGTTTTGTACGAGCAGTACTTC.

About this clone itself: Other DNA sequences in the sample encode the same CDR3. The chain has TRBV2 and TRBJ1-1; no reliable D call. This CDR3 spans 12 amino acids. Trimming took 8 bases from V and 1 from J, leaving 8 bases between them. Germline CDR1 reads SNHLY; CDR2 reads FYNNEI. The CDR3 DNA is TGTGCCAGCTCGGGTCGGAACACTGAAGCTTTCTTT. This codes for CASSGRNTEAFF.

This chain connects TRBV7-9 to TRBJ1-1; perhaps TRBD1 as D (5 bases). CDR3 length: 15 amino acids. V lost 5 bases to trimming and J lost 5 bases, with 18 bases between them. CDR1 is SEHNR and CDR2 is FQNEAQ in the germline V gene (reference sequence). The CDR3 is CASSLHARDGTEAFF. Here the CDR3 DNA reads TGTGCCAGCAGCCTCCACGCCAGGGACGGGACTGAAGCTTTCTTT.

V and J are TRBV11-2 and TRBJ2-7, with D hard to call. CDR3 size: 12 residues. Germline V gene data show CDR1 as SGHAT and CDR2 as FQNNGV. V lost 5 bases to trimming and J lost 4 bases, with 9 bases between them. CDR3 coding DNA: TGTGCCAGCAGCCCCCAAAAGTACGAGCAGTACTTC. Amino acid sequence: CASSPQKYEQYF.

The rearrangement links TRBV28 to TRBJ2-1; 8 bases align to TRBD2. Unmatched junction bases numbered 13, after V lost 8 bases and J lost 10 bases. Germline V gene lookup returns CDR1 MDHEN and CDR2 SYDVKM. The CDR3 has 14 amino acids. The CDR3 coding sequence is TGTGCCAGCGGACTTTGGCGGGAGGTTGGGGAGCAGTTCTTC. This codes for CASGLWREVGEQFF.

The rearrangement joins TRBV6-1 to TRBJ2-1; a possible D gene is TRBD2 (6 bases). V lost 3 bases to trimming and J lost 5 bases, with 17 bases between them. There are 16 residues in the CDR3. Germline V CDR1 and CDR2: MNHNS, SASEGT. This chain's CDR3 is CASSEGVTGVHNEQFF. CDR3 bases: TGTGCCAGCAGTGAGGGGGTGACGGGAGTGCACAATGAGCAGTTCTTC.

The rearrangement joins TRBV19 to TRBJ2-2; 10 bases match TRBD2. Per germline, CDR1 LNHDA and CDR2 SQIVND (reference sequence). V lost 2 bases to trimming and J lost 1 base; unmatched junction nucleotides: 13. This CDR3 region has 20 residues. The CDR3 spells CASSIRGPGLASGNTGELFF. CDR3 DNA sequence: TGTGCCAGTAGTATAAGGGGCCCGGGACTAGCGTCAGGGAACACCGGGGAGCTGTTTTTT.

The chain couples TRBV27 to TRBJ2-1, with 10 bases lining up with TRBD2. Germline values: CDR1 MNHEY, CDR2 SMNVEV (reference sequence). The CDR3 covers 20 residues. V shed 2 bases and J 4 bases; nucleotides not matched to a gene: 17. CDR3 coding DNA: TGTGCCAGCAGTTTAAGGCAAACTAGCGGGGTTACGTCTCGGTACAATGAGCAGTTCTTC. Translation: CASSLRQTSGVTSRYNEQFF.

This chain links TRBV5-1 with TRBJ2-5; TRBD1 agrees at 9 bases. The CDR3 consists of 15 residues. Per germline, CDR1 SGHRS and CDR2 YFSETQ. Trimming cost V 5 bases and J 4 bases; bases outside gene matches: 9. The CDR3 reads CASRPQGALLETQYF. CDR3 in DNA: TGCGCCAGCAGGCCACAGGGGGCTCTGTTAGAGACCCAGTACTTC.

The V gene is TRBV5-1, the J gene TRBJ2-7; D tentatively fits TRBD1 or TRBD2 (6 bases each). Deletions cut 5 bases from V and 5 bases from J, with 23 bases between. Per the germline V gene, CDR1 is SGHRS and CDR2 is YFSETQ. This CDR3 has 16 residues. For the CDR3, the DNA is TGCGCCAGCAGGAGGGGAGGTGACCCAGGGGACGACGAGCAGTACTTC. Translation: CASRRGGDPGDDEQYF.

V gene TRBV5-1 combines with J gene TRBJ1-5; D is uncertain. V was cut by 0 bases and J by 6 bases, with 16 bases left in between. This CDR3 spans 16 amino acids. CDR1 and CDR2 (germline): SGHRS, YFSETQ. The CDR3 here is CASSLGALDLGQPQHF. CDR3 in DNA: TGCGCCAGCAGCTTGGGCGCGCTTGATTTAGGTCAGCCCCAGCATTTT.

The CDR3: CASSRTPQETQYF. DNA of the CDR3: TGTGCCAGCAGCCGCACCCCCCAAGAGACCCAGTACTTC. The V gene is TRBV7-6, the J gene TRBJ2-5; D gene ambiguous. Trimming left V 5 bases short and J 1 base short, with 8 bases between. The germline CDR1 and CDR2 sequences are SGHVS and FNYEAQ. The CDR3 has 13 amino acids.

The CDR3 region has the DNA TGTGCCAGCTCCGCTGACAGGGTGATGGGGGAGCAGTACTTC. Translated: CASSADRVMGEQYF. V is TRBV7-8 and J is TRBJ2-5; 7 nucleotides align to TRBD1. V trimming: 8 bases; J trimming: 11 bases; junction bases outside the gene matches: 17. CDR1 and CDR2 (germline): SGHVS, FQNEAQ. The CDR3 is made up of 14 amino acids.

The V call is TRBV6-5, the J call TRBJ2-1, with 7 bases identical to TRBD2. Germline loops: CDR1 MNHEY, CDR2 SVGAGI. V lost 0 bases to trimming and J lost 8 bases; unmatched junction nucleotides: 7. The CDR3 is 15 amino acids. CDR3 protein: CASSYSQLATDEQFF. The CDR3 DNA reads TGTGCCAGCAGTTACTCACAACTAGCGACCGATGAGCAGTTCTTC.

V is TRBV5-1 and J is TRBJ2-7; D is ambiguous. This CDR3 is built from 13 residues. Germline V gives CDR1 SGHRS, CDR2 YFSETQ. Between the trimmed V and J ends, which lost 0 bases and 3 bases, there was a span of 7 bases. The CDR3 sequence is CASSLARDYEQYF. As DNA, the CDR3 is TGCGCCAGCAGCTTGGCCCGCGACTACGAGCAGTACTTC.